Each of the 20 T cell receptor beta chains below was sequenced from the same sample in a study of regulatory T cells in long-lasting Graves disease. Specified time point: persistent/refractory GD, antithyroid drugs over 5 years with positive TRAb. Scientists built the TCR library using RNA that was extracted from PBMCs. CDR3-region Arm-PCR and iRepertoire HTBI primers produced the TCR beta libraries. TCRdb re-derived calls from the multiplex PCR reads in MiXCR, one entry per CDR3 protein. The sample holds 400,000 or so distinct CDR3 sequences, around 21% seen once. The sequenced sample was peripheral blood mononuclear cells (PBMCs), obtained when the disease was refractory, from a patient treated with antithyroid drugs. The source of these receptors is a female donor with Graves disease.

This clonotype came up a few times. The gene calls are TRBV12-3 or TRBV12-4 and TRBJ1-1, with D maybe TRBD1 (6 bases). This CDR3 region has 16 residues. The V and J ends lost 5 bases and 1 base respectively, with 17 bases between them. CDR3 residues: CASSQDSRNTNTEAFF. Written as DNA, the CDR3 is TGTGCCAGCAGTCAGGACAGCCGGAATACGAACACTGAAGCTTTCTTT.

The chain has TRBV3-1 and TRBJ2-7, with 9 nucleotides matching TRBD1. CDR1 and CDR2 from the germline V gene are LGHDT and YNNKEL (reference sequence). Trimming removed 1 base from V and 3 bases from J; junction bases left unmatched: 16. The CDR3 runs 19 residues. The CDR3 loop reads CASSQVGPVGQGSIYEQYF. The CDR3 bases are TGTGCCAGCAGCCAAGTGGGACCGGTCGGACAGGGGTCGATCTACGAGCAGTACTTC.

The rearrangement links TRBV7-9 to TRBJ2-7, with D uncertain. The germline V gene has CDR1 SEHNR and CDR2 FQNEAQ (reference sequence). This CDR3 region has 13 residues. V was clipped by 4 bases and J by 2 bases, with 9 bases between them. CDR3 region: CASSSRSTYEQYF. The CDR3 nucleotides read TGTGCCAGCAGCTCACGGTCCACCTACGAGCAGTACTTC.

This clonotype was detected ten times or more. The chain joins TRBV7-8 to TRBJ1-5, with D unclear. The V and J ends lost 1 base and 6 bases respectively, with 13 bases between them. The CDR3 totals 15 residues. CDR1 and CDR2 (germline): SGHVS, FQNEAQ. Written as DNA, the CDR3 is TGTGCCAGCAGCTTAGATGAGACATCGGTTCAGCCCCAGCATTTT. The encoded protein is CASSLDETSVQPQHF. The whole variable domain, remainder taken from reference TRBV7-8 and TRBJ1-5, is GAGVSQSPRYKVAKRGQDVALRCDPISGHVSLFWYQQALGQGPEFLTYFQNEAQLDKSGLPSDRFFAERPEGSVSTLKIQRTQQEDSAVYLCASSLDETSVQPQHFGDGTRLSIL.

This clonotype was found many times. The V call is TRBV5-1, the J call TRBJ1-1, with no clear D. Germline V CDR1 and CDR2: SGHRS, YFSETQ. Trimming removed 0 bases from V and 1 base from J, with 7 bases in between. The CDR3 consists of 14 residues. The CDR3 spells CASSLEARNTEAFF. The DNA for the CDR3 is TGCGCCAGCAGCTTGGAGGCGAGGAACACTGAAGCTTTCTTT.

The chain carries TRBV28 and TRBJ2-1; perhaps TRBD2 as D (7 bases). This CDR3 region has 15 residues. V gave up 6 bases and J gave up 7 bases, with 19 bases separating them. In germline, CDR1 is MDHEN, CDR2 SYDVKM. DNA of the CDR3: TGTGCCAGCAGAAAGGCGGGGGCCGATAGGAATGAGCAGTTCTTC. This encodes CASRKAGADRNEQFF.

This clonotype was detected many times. CDR3 amino acids: CATRGRLNEKLFF. CDR3 DNA sequence: TGTGCCACAAGGGGGCGGCTGAATGAAAAACTGTTTTTT. V and J are TRBV28 and TRBJ1-4; 7 bases align to TRBD1. The CDR3 totals 13 residues. V shed 10 bases and J 5 bases; nucleotides not matched to a gene: 7. CDR1 and CDR2 (germline): MDHEN, SYDVKM. The variable domain in full, with the rest retrieved from reference TRBV28 and TRBJ1-4, is DVKVTQSSRYLVKRTGEKVFLECVQDMDHENMFWYRQDPGLGLRLIYFSYDVKMKEKGDIPEGYSVSREKKERFSLILESASTNQTSMYLCATRGRLNEKLFFGSGTQLSVL.

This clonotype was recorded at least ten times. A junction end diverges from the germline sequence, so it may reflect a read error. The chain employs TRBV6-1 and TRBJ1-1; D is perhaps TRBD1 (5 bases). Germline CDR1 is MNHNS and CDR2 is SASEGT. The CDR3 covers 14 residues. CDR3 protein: CASREGQPNTEAFF. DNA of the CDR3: TGTGCCAGCAGGGAAGGACAACCGAACACTGAAGCTTTCTTT.

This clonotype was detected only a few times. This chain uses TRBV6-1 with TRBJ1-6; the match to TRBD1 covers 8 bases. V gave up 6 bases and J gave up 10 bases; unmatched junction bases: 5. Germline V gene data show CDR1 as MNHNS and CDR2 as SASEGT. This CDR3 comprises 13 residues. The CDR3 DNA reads TGTGCCAGCAGCCGCACAGGGGGGTCACCCCTCCACTTT. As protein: CASSRTGGSPLHF.

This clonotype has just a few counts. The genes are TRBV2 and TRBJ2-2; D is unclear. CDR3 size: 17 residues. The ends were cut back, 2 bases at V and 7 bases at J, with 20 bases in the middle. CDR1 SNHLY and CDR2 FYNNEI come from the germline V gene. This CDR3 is CASSETRNQHWGGELFF. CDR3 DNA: TGTGCCAGCAGTGAAACCCGAAATCAGCACTGGGGCGGGGAGCTGTTTTTT.

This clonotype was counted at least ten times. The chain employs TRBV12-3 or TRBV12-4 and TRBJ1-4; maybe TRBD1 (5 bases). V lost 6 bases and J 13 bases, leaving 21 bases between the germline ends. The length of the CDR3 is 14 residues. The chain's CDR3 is CASRVSAAGGGLFF. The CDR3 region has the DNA TGTGCCAGCAGGGTCTCCGCGGCGGGGGGTGGACTGTTTTTT.

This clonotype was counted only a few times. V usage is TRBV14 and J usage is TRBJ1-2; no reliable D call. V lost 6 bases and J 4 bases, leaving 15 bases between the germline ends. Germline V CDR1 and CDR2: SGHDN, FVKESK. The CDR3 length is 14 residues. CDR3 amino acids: CASSFGLNSYGYTF. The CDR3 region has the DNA TGTGCCAGCAGTTTCGGACTGAATTCCTATGGCTACACCTTC. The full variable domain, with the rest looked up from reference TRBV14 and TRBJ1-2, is EAGVTQFPSHSVIEKGQTVTLRCDPISGHDNLYWYRRVMGKEIKFLLHFVKESKQDESGMPNNRFLAERTGGTYSTLKVQPAELEDSGVYFCASSFGLNSYGYTFGSGTRLTVV.

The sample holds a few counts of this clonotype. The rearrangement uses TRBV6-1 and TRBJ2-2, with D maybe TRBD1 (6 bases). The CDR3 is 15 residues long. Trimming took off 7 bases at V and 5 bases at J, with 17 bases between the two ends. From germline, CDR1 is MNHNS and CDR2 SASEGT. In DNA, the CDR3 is TGTGCCAGCACACGAGGGGGTATAACGACCGGGGAGCTGTTTTTT. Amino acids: CASTRGGITTGELFF.

CDR3 protein: CAWKRGLGTEAFF. The CDR3, as DNA: TGTGCCTGGAAAAGGGGGTTGGGCACTGAAGCTTTCTTT. The chain links TRBV30 to TRBJ1-1, with a tentative D call TRBD1 (6 bases). V was cut by 4 bases and J by 4 bases, with 13 bases left in between. The CDR3 runs to 13 residues. The germline gives CDR1 GTSNPN, CDR2 SVGIG (reference sequence).

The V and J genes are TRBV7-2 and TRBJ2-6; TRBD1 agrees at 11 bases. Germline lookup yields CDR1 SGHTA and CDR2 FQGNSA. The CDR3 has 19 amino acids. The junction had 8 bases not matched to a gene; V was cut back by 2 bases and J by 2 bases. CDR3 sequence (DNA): TGTGCCAGCAGCTTAAAGTCGGACAGGGGGCATACTGGGGCCAACGTCCTGACTTTC. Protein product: CASSLKSDRGHTGANVLTF.

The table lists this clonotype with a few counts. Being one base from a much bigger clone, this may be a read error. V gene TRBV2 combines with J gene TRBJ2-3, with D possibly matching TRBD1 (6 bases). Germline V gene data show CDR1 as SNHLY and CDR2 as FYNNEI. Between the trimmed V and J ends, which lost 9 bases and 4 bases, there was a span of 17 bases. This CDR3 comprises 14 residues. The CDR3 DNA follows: TGTGCCAGAACAGGGTTGAGGGTGTCAGATACGCAGTATTTT. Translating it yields CARTGLRVSDTQYF. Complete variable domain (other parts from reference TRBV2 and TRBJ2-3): EPEVTQTPSHQVTQMGQEVILRCVPISNHLYFYWYRQILGQKVEFLVSFYNNEISEKSEIFDDQFSVERPDGSNFTLKIRSTKLEDSAMYFCARTGLRVSDTQYFGPGTRLTVL.

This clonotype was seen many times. CDR3 DNA sequence: TGTGCCAGCAGTTACGGTCGACACCTAACTACTGGGGAGCAGTACTTC. It translates to CASSYGRHLTTGEQYF. The J gene is TRBJ2-7, the V gene TRBV6-5; D is undetermined. V gave up 2 bases and J gave up 7 bases, with 21 bases separating them. Germline values: CDR1 MNHEY, CDR2 SVGAGI. This CDR3 has 16 amino acids.

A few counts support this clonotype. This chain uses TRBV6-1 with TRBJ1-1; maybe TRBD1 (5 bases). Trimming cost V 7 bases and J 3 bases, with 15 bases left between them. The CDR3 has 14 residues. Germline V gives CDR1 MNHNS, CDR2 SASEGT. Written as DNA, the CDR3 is TGTGCCAGCATCCAACCGGGACTAGACACTGAAGCTTTCTTT. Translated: CASIQPGLDTEAFF.

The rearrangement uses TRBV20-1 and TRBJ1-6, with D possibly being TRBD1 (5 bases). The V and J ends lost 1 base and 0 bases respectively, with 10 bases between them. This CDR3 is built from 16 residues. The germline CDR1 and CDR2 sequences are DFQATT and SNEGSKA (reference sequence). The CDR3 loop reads CSARGAQGSYNSPLHF. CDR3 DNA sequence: TGCAGTGCTAGAGGTGCCCAGGGCTCCTATAATTCACCCCTCCACTTT.

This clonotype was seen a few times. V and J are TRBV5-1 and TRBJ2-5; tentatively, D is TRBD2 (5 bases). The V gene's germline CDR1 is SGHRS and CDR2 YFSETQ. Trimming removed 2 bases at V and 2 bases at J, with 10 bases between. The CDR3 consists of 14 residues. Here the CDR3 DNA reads TGCGCCAGCAGCTTTAATCCGGGACAAGAGACCCAGTACTTC. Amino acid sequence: CASSFNPGQETQYF. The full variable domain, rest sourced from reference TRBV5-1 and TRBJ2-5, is KAGVTQTPRYLIKTRGQQVTLSCSPISGHRSVSWYQQTPGQGLQFLFEYFSETQRNKGNFPGRFSGRQFSNSRSEMNVSTLELGDSALYLCASSFNPGQETQYFGPGTRLLVL.